This T cell receptor (beta chain) was identified in a study of cytomegalovirus exposure and HLA in healthy donors. Trimming removed 0 bases from V and 1 base from J, with 9 bases in between. CDR3 size: 15 residues. In germline, CDR1 is SEHNR, CDR2 FQNEAQ (reference sequence). PCR amplification relied on 60 Vbeta primers (plus 13 Jbeta primers). Sequencing was performed with immunoSEQ multiplex PCR; in TCRdb, only in-frame clones are kept and a portion is missing. The sample has 90,000 to 130,000 clones, around 80% seen once. This clone was detected once. Material for sequencing was PBMCs. The chain combines TRBV7-9 with TRBJ1-1; no clear D gene. The clonotype was recovered from a young woman in good health and CMV-seropositive. The CDR3 sequence: CASSLAQRKNTEAFF. The CDR3 nucleotides are TGTGCCAGCAGCTTAGCACAGCGGAAGAACACTGAAGCTTTCTTT.